This paragraph covers one T cell receptor (beta chain) sequence. It has no known antigen specificity. It has no much larger one-base neighbor in the sample; base qualities were not kept. This record belongs to a study of Graves' ophthalmopathy and Graves' hyperthyroidism listed by TCRdb under 2018. As for the study more broadly: Peripheral blood samples were taken at the time of initial diagnosis, before any treatment was given. To explore V-J signatures that distinguish ophthalmopathy from hyperthyroidism, a discovery set of 90 to 100 patients was enrolled, made up of roughly 41 with ophthalmopathy and some 58 with stable hyperthyroidism. To tell Graves' ophthalmopathy apart from Graves' hyperthyroidism, and to predict which patients would progress to ophthalmopathy, the study relied on TCR beta repertoire signatures. The 100 or so discovery patients were randomly divided into training and test sets at a 7:3 ratio. T-cell repertoires of thyroid tissue and blood were compared in over 5 hyperthyroidism patients. After sampling, hyperthyroidism patients received methimazole starting at 30 mg daily, and ophthalmopathy patients received high-dose intravenous methylprednisolone. In total, 135 blood samples were TCR-sequenced: 40 to 45 ophthalmopathy, some 72 hyperthyroidism and roughly 17 hyperthyroidism-to-ophthalmopathy patients. An independent validation cohort comprised 18 hyperthyroidism patients and some 16 patients who later progressed from hyperthyroidism to ophthalmopathy.

On the study overall, not on this receptor specifically: Among expanded thyroid clonotypes with frequency above 0.001, most also showed up in blood, which suggests that blood repertoires may reflect the thyroid immune response. Ophthalmopathy was separated from stable hyperthyroidism by the 13-signature model with roughly 88% sensitivity and about 83% specificity in cross-validation and with 80%/75% in the test set. In validation, the model predicted ophthalmopathy progression with more than 70% sensitivity and approximately 75% specificity; roughly 12 predicted patients were CT-confirmed with GO in a median of approximately 6.5 months. Sample size was not statistically predetermined, and group allocation was not concealed from the investigators.

Hyperthyroidism was defined as stable when no progression to ophthalmopathy occurred within 18 months of follow-up. Patients with hyperthyroidism were aged 18 to 65 years, had been newly diagnosed, and had a disease duration of less than 2 months. Patients with other autoimmune diseases, uncontrolled infections, pregnancy or lactation were excluded. Diagnosis relied on clinical symptoms, serum thyroxine, TRAb, thyroid ultrasound and orbital computed tomography. Ficoll-Paque density gradient centrifugation was used to isolate PBMCs from about 9.4 ml of fresh peripheral blood. Total RNA was extracted with Trizol reagent and quality-checked on an Agilent 2100 Bioanalyzer. TCR beta CDR3 regions were amplified from RNA transcripts for repertoire sequencing. HTBI primers and the Qiagen OneStep RT-PCR kit were used in a first-round RT-PCR, which was followed by a second-round multiplex PCR, size selection and purification. The libraries underwent paired-end sequencing with 100 bp reads on an Illumina HiSeq2000. The source study handled its data this way. SOAPnuke was used to process the reads, throwing out any read that had adapters, had uncalled bases, had a mean Phred below 15, or lacked an exact constant-primer or identifier match. High-quality paired reads were merged with COPE v1.2.5. Each unique nucleotide sequence was treated as a clonotype, and MiTCR v1.1 was used to align the clonotypes to the IMGT TRB V, D and J references. Only V-J combinations with frequency above 0.0001 were analysed, covering 99.2% of repertoires. A TCR clonal expansion and chaos score per V-J combination was defined as the ratio of F50 clonal expansion to chaos observed in the TCRdist matrix. Welch's t-statistics and random forest were used to reduce the features to 10 to 15 V-J combinations, which were then used as input to a naive Bayes classifier. The similarity between thyroid and blood repertoires was quantified using the Morisita-Horn index. The public reads were run again by TCRdb, first through fastp at Q25 and then through MiXCR, and only productive beta chains were kept. CDR3 protein sequences are deduplicated, and each keeps its most common genes and DNA. TCRdb assigned the V and J calls; the authors' analysis was not used. The sample table holds 350,000 to 450,000 distinct CDR3 sequences, of which roughly 21% were seen once. 2.5% to 3% of the sample lies in the top ten.

After removal of 10 bases from V and 0 bases from J, the junction retains 12 bases not matched to a gene. From the cysteine through the phenylalanine, the CDR3 covers 16 amino acids. Only the CDR3 part of the read is kept: 48 bases, read in frame from the first base. Looking up the germline V gene yields CDR1 SNHLY and CDR2 FYNNEI. Rearrangement joined TRBV2 to TRBJ1-1, with 9 junctional bases fitting TRBD1. Sequencing used peripheral blood. The TCR sequence derives from a young woman with stable Graves' hyperthyroidism. Donor details come from another sample of the same person, matched by shared clones. CDR3 region: CAIDGGQGKLNTEAFF. The bases read TGTGCCATCGACGGGGGACAGGGTAAACTGAACACTGAAGCTTTCTTT.